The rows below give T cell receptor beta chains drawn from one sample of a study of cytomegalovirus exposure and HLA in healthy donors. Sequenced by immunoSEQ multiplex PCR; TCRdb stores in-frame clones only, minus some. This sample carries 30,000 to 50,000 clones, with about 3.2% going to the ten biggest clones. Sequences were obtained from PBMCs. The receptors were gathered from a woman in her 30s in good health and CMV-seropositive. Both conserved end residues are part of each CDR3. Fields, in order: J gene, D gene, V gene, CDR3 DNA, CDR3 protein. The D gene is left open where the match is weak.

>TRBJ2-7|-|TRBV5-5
TGTGCCAGCAGCTTGGAGGGGACACCCACCTACGAGCAGTACTTC
CASSLEGTPTYEQYF
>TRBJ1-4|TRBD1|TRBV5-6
TGTGCCAGCAGCTCGATACAGGGGGCGTCTAATGAAAAACTGTTTTTT
CASSSIQGASNEKLFF
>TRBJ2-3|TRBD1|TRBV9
TGTGCCAGCAGGAAGGGGGCTTACACAGATACGCAGTATTTT
CASRKGAYTDTQYF
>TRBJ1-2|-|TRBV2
TGTGCCAGCAGGGCCTATGGCTACACCTTC
CASRAYGYTF
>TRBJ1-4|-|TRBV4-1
TGCGCCAGCAGCCAAGAGGCGACAGCGCTAAATGAAAAACTGTTTTTT
CASSQEATALNEKLFF
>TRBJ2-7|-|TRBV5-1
TGCGCCAGCAGTTCATCCTCTCAATTCAGGAACTCCTACGAGCAGTACTTC
CASSSSSQFRNSYEQYF
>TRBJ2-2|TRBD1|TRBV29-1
TGCAGCGTTGATGGACAGGGGAAAAAGACCGGGGAGCTGTTTTTT
CSVDGQGKKTGELFF
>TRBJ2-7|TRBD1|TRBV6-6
TGTGCCAGCAGTCTACAGGGGGCGCGTTACGAGCAGTACTTC
CASSLQGARYEQYF
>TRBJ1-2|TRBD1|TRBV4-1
TGCGCCAGCAGCCCGACAGGGGAGTATGGCTACACCTTC
CASSPTGEYGYTF
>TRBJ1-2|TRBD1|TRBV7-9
TGTGCCAGCAGCTTAGATCTGGGCAGGGGGCTCGGCTACACCTTC
CASSLDLGRGLGYTF